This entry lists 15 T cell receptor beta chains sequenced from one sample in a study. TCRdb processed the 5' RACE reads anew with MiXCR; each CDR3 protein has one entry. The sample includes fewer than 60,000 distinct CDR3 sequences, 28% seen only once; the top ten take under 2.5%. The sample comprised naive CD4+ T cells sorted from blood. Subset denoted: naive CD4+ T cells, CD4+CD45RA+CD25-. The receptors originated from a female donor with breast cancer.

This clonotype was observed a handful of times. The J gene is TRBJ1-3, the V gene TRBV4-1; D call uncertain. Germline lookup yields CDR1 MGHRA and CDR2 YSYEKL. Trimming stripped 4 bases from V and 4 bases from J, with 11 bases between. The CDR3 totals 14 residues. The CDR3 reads CASSPWQAGNTIYF. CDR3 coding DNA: TGCGCCAGCAGCCCTTGGCAGGCGGGAAACACCATATATTTT.

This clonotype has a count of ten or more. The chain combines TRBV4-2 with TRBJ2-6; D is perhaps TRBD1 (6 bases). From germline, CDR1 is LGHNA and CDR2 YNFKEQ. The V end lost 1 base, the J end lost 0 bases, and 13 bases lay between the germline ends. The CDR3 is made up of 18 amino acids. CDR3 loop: CASSQVGTSNSGANVLTF. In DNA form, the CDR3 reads TGTGCCAGCAGCCAAGTCGGGACAAGTAACTCTGGGGCCAACGTCCTGACTTTC.

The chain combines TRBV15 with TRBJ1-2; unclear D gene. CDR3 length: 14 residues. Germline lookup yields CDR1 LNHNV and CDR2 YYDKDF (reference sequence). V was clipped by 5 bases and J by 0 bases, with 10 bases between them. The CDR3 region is CATSVGPSNYGYTF. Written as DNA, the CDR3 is TGTGCCACCAGCGTAGGTCCCTCTAACTATGGCTACACCTTC.

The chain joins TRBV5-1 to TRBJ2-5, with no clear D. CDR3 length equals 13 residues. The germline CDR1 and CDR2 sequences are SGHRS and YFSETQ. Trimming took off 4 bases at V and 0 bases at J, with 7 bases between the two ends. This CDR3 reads CASSPLNQETQYF. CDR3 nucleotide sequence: TGCGCCAGCAGCCCGCTTAACCAAGAGACCCAGTACTTC.

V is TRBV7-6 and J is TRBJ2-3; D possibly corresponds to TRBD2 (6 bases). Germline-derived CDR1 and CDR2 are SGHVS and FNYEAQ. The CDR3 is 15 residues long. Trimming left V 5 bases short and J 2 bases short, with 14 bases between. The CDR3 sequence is CASSTRSGFTDTQYF. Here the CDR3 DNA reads TGTGCCAGCAGCACACGTAGCGGATTCACAGATACGCAGTATTTT.

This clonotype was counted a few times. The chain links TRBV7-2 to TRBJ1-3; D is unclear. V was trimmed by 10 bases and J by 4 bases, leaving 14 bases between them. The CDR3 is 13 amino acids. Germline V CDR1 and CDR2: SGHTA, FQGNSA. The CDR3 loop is CATRSPAGNTIYF. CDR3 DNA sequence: TGTGCCACCCGGAGCCCGGCGGGAAACACCATATATTTT. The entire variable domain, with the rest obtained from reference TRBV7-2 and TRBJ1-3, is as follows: GAGVSQSPSNKVTEKGKDVELRCDPISGHTALYWYRQSLGQGLEFLIYFQGNSAPDKSGLPSDRFSAERTGGSVSTLTIQRTQQEDSAVYLCATRSPAGNTIYFGEGSWLTVV.

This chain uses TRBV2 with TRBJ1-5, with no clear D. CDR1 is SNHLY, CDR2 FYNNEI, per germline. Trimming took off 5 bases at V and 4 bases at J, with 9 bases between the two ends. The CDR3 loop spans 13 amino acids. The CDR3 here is CASSRDINQPQHF. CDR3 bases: TGTGCCAGCAGTCGCGACATAAATCAGCCCCAGCATTTT.

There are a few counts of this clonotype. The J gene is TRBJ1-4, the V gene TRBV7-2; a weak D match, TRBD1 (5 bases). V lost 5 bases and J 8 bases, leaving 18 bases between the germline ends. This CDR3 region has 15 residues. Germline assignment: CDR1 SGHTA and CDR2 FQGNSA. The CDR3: CASSPSGTAGEKLFF. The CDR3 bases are TGTGCCAGCAGCCCCTCCGGGACGGCGGGGGAAAAACTGTTTTTT. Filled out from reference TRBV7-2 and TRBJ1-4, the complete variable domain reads GAGVSQSPSNKVTEKGKDVELRCDPISGHTALYWYRQSLGQGLEFLIYFQGNSAPDKSGLPSDRFSAERTGGSVSTLTIQRTQQEDSAVYLCASSPSGTAGEKLFFGSGTQLSVL.

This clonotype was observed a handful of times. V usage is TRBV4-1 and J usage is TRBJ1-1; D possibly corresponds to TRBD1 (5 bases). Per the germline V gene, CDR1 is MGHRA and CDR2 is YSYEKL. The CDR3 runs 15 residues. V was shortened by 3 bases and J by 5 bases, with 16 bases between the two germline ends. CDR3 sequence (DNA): TGCGCCAGCAGCCATGACGGGACCCGGGGAACTGAAGCTTTCTTT. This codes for CASSHDGTRGTEAFF.

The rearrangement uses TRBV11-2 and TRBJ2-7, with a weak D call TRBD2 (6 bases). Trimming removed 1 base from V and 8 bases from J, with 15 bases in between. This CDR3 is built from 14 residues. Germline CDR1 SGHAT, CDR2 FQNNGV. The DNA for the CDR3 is TGTGCCAGCAGCTTAGGACCCAGACTAGTCCAGCAGTACTTC. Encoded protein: CASSLGPRLVQQYF.

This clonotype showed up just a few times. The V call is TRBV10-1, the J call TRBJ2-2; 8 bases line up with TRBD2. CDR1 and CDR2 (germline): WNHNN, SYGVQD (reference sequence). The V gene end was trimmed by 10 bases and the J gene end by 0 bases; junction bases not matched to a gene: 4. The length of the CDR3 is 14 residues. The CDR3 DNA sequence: TGCGCCATTCGGGGGGGGCCGAACACCGGGGAGCTGTTTTTT. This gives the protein CAIRGGPNTGELFF.

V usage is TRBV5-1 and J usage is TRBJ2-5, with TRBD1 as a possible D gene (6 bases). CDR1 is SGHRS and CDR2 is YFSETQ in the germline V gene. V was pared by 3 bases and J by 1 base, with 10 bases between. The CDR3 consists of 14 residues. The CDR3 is CASSYSDSQETQYF. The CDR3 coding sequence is TGCGCCAGCAGCTACTCGGACAGCCAAGAGACCCAGTACTTC.

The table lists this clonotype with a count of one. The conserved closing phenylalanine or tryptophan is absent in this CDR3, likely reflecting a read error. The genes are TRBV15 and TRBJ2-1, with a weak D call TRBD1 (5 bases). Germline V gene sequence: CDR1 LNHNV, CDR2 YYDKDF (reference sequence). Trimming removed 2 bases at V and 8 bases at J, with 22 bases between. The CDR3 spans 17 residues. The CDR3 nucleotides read TGTGCCACCAGCAGACCGAGTCCAGGCGGCAGGGTCGATGAGCAGTTCTCC. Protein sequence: CATSRPSPGGRVDEQFS.

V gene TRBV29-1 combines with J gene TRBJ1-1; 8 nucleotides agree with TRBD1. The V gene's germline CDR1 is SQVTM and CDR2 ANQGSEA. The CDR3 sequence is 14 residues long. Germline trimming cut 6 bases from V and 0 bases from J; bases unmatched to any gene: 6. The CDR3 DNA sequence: TGCAGCGTCCCCGAGACAGGGGTGAACACTGAAGCTTTCTTT. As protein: CSVPETGVNTEAFF.

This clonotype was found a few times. CDR3 sequence reads: CSVRTDTQYF. The DNA of the CDR3 is TGCAGCGTTCGGACAGATACGCAGTATTTT. The chain is built from TRBV29-1 and TRBJ2-3; D is unresolved. The CDR3 covers 10 residues. Germline CDR1 reads SQVTM; CDR2 reads ANQGSEA. V was pared by 5 bases and J by 3 bases, with 3 bases between.